Below are 11 T cell receptor beta chains sequenced from a single sample in a study of beta chain features in type 1 diabetes. Notes on the study in general: Type 1 diabetes patients had moderately but significantly shorter TCRB CDR3s in all four CD4+ subsets.

These receptors are not linked to any known antigen. Expressed TCRB transcripts were sequenced after all isolated RNA was converted to cDNA. The assay was immunoSEQ multiplex PCR, and TCRdb's table has in-frame clones only and misses some. The top ten hold 0.45% to 0.65% of the sample, which has more than 300,000 clones, over 8.5% seen once. Sequencing was done on a sample of central memory CD4+ T cells from blood. The receptors originated from a man between 25 and 39 years old with type 1 diabetes.

The chain carries TRBV6-1 and TRBJ2-5, with D unclear. Germline V gene data show CDR1 as MNHNS and CDR2 as SASEGT. The V end was cut by 1 base, the J end by 5 bases, with 5 bases between. The CDR3 length is 12 residues. The CDR3 region has the DNA TGTGCCAGCAGTGAAGGCTGGGAGACCCAGTACTTC. Its protein product is CASSEGWETQYF.

The chain employs TRBV7-2 and TRBJ1-2, with unresolved D. Germline V gene data show CDR1 as SGHTA and CDR2 as FQGNSA. This CDR3 spans 14 amino acids. V was trimmed by 4 bases and J by 4 bases, leaving 13 bases between them. The CDR3 DNA reads as TGTGCCAGCAGCTCAACCGACGGACCCTATGGCTACACCTTC. This encodes CASSSTDGPYGYTF.

This clone was seen only a few times. The V gene is TRBV25-1, the J gene TRBJ2-2; D gene ambiguous. V shed 2 bases and J shed 1 base, with 5 bases lying between them. This CDR3 has 14 amino acids. Germline V lookup: CDR1 MGHDK, CDR2 SYGVNS. The CDR3 nucleotides are TGTGCCAGCAGTGAACAACTGAACACCGGGGAGCTGTTTTTT. Protein product: CASSEQLNTGELFF. The full variable domain, with the rest looked up from reference TRBV25-1 and TRBJ2-2, is EADIYQTPRYLVIGTGKKITLECSQTMGHDKMYWYQQDPGMELHLIHYSYGVNSTEKGDLSSESTVSRIRTEHFPLTLESARPSHTSQYLCASSEQLNTGELFFGEGSRLTVL.

This clone has only a few counts. The chain is built from TRBV6-1 and TRBJ2-7; D may be TRBD2 (6 bases). The V gene's germline CDR1 is MNHNS and CDR2 SASEGT. The V gene lost 7 bases and the J gene lost 1 base, with 14 bases spanning the gap. CDR3 length: 14 amino acids. The CDR3 is CASIPVADSYEQYF. Written as DNA, the CDR3 is TGTGCCAGCATTCCAGTAGCGGATTCCTACGAGCAGTACTTC.

The chain combines TRBV27 with TRBJ1-1; possibly TRBD1 for D (6 bases). Between the trimmed V and J ends, which lost 4 bases and 6 bases, there was a span of 12 bases. Germline assignment: CDR1 MNHEY and CDR2 SMNVEV (reference sequence). The CDR3 length is 13 residues. CDR3 amino acids: CASSSGTLPEAFF. The CDR3 nucleotides read TGTGCCAGCAGTTCCGGGACACTCCCTGAAGCTTTCTTT.

Ten or more counts support this clone. The chain has TRBV30 and TRBJ2-5; TRBD2 might be the D (6 bases). Germline V gene lookup returns CDR1 GTSNPN and CDR2 SVGIG (reference sequence). The CDR3 has 14 residues. Trimming removed 3 bases from V and 3 bases from J, with 14 bases in between. CDR3 nucleotides: TGTGCCTGGAGGGCCGGAGGGTCCAAAGAGACCCAGTACTTC. Translating it yields CAWRAGGSKETQYF.

This clone was recorded many times. This chain uses TRBV28 with TRBJ2-7, with D tentatively TRBD1 (6 bases). The germline V and J ends were trimmed by 3 bases and 6 bases, with 9 bases remaining between them. The V gene's germline CDR1 is MDHEN and CDR2 SYDVKM. There are 12 residues in the CDR3. The CDR3, as DNA: TGTGCCAGCAGTTTGACAGGAGCCGAGCAGTACTTC. It specifies CASSLTGAEQYF.

This clone occurred a few times. The chain employs TRBV5-1 and TRBJ2-6; unclear D gene. CDR1 is SGHRS and CDR2 is YFSETQ in the germline V gene. The CDR3 is 15 residues long. V lost 0 bases and J lost 4, with 8 bases in between. CDR3 sequence: CASSLAPDGANVLTF. DNA for the CDR3: TGCGCCAGCAGCTTGGCCCCAGACGGGGCCAACGTCCTGACTTTC.

Note on this clone: A far larger clone is just one base off, so this is likely a read error. The chain has TRBV7-2 and TRBJ2-4; D not certain. This CDR3 comprises 16 residues. Per the germline V gene, CDR1 is SGHTA and CDR2 is FQGNSA. The CDR3 here is CASSFVGRAAKSIQYF. For the CDR3, the DNA is TGTGCCAGCAGCTTCGTGGGTAGGGCAGCCAAAAGCATTCAGTACTTC.

The chain recombines TRBV6-1 with TRBJ2-5, with D possibly matching TRBD1 (5 bases). The CDR3 loop spans 13 amino acids. The V gene's germline CDR1 is MNHNS and CDR2 SASEGT. V was trimmed by 8 bases and J by 1 base, leaving 11 bases between them. DNA of the CDR3: TGTGCCAGCCGCCTAAGGGGCCAAGAGACCCAGTACTTC. This codes for CASRLRGQETQYF.

V and J are TRBV7-6 and TRBJ2-3, with a tentative D call TRBD1 (6 bases). The CDR3 has 17 residues. The V gene lost 1 base and the J gene lost 0 bases, with 14 bases spanning the gap. The V gene's germline CDR1 is SGHVS and CDR2 FNYEAQ. This CDR3 is CASSLEGGQTSTDTQYF. The CDR3 DNA follows: TGTGCCAGCAGCTTAGAAGGCGGACAGACTAGCACAGATACGCAGTATTTT.